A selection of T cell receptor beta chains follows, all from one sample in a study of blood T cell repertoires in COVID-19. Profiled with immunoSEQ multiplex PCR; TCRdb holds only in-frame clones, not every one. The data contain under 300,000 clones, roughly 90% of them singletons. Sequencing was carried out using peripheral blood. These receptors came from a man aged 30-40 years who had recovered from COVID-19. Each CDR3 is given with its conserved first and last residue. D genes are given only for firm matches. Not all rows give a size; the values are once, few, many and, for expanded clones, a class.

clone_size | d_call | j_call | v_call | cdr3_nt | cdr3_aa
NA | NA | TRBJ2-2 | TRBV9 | TGTGCCAGCAGCTCCGGGCCGAGGAGGTGGGAGCTGTTTTTT | CASSSGPRRWELFF
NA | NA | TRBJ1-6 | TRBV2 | TGTGCCAGCGGGCAGTACTATAATTCACCCCTCCACTTT | CASGQYYNSPLHF
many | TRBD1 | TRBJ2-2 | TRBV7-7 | TGTGCCAGCAGCAGACAGGGGCAGGACACCGGGGAGCTGTTTTTT | CASSRQGQDTGELFF
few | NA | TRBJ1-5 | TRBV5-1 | TGCGCCAGCAGCTTGGGGCAGGGGAGTAATCAGCCCCAGCATTTT | CASSLGQGSNQPQHF
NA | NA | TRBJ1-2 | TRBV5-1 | TGCGCCAGCAGCTTGACGGCCGGGAACGGTATGGATGGCTACACCTTC | CASSLTAGNGMDGYTF
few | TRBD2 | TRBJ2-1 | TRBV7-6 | TGTGCCAGCAGCTTAGATCAAGCTAGCGGGAGCTCCTACAATGAGCAGTTCTTC | CASSLDQASGSSYNEQFF
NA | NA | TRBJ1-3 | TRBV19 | TGTGCCAGTAGTATTCTACCAGGGCACTCTGGAAACACCATATATTTT | CASSILPGHSGNTIYF
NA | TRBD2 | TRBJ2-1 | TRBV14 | TGTGCCAGCAGCCAAGGGTGGGCGGGGGGTCACAATGAGCAGTTCTTC | CASSQGWAGGHNEQFF
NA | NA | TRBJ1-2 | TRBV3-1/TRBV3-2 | TGTGCCAGCAGCCATACAGGGAACTATGGCTACACCTTC | CASSHTGNYGYTF
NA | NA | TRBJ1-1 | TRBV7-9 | TGTGCCAGCAGCCTACGGACTGAGAACACTGAAGCTTTCTTT | CASSLRTENTEAFF
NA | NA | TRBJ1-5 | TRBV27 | TGTGCCAGCAGATCCCCTTACAGGGTGGGGGAGCCCCAGCATTTT | CASRSPYRVGEPQHF
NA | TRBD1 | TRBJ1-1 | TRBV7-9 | TGTGCCAGCAGCGACGGGACAGTTGAAGCTTTCTTT | CASSDGTVEAFF
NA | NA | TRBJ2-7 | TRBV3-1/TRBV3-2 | TGTGCCAGCAGCCAAACCCTGGACAAACTAAAGCAGTACTTC | CASSQTLDKLKQYF
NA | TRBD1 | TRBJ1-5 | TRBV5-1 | TGCGCCAGTAGGACAGGGTTCAATCAGCCCCAGCATTTT | CASRTGFNQPQHF
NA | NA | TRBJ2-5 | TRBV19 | TGTGCCAGTAGTATTATGATTAGTTGGGAGACCCAGTACTTC | CASSIMISWETQYF
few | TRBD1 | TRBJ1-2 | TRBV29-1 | TGCAGCGTGTCTGGACAGGGAGGTGGCTACACCTTC | CSVSGQGGGYTF
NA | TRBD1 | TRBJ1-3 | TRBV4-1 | TGCGCCAGCAGCTGGGACAGGGGATTCGGAAACACCATATATTTT | CASSWDRGFGNTIYF
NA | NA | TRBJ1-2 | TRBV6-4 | TGTGCCAGCAGTGATACACCCGAGACATCTTACTATGGCTACACCTTC | CASSDTPETSYYGYTF
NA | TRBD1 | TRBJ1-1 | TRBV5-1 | TGCGCCAGCAGCTTATTCGTCACAGGGGGGGTACGGAACACTGAAGCTTTCTTT | CASSLFVTGGVRNTEAFF
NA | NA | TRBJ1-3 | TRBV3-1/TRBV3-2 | TGTGCCAGCAGCCAAGGGCCATCTGGAAACACCATATATTTT | CASSQGPSGNTIYF
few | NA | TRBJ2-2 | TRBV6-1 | TGTGCCAGCAGTGAATACGGCGGGGAGCTGTTTTTT | CASSEYGGELFF
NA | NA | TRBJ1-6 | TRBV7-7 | TGTGCCAGCAGCCCTTCGGCAGGGTGGCCCTATAATTCACCCCTCCACTTT | CASSPSAGWPYNSPLHF
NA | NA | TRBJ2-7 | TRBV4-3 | TGCGCCAGCAGCTCGGACAGAGGCTACGAGCAGTACTTC | CASSSDRGYEQYF
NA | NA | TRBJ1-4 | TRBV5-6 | TGTGCCAGCAGCTTGGATCAGGGTAATGAAAAACTGTTTTTT | CASSLDQGNEKLFF
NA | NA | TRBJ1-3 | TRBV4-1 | TGCGCCAGCAGCCAAGATTGGGGGGTTGGAAACACCATATATTTT | CASSQDWGVGNTIYF
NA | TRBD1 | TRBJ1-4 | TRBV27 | TGTGCCAGCGGCCTCCCGGGACAGGGAAATGAAAAACTGTTTTTT | CASGLPGQGNEKLFF
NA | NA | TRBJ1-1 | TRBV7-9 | TGTGCCAGCAGCTTAGCCAGGAATGAAGCTTTCTTT | CASSLARNEAFF
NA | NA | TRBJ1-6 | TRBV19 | TGTGCCAGTAGTATAGTCCGGACAAGATCACCCCTCCACTTT | CASSIVRTRSPLHF
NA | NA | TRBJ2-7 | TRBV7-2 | TGTGCCAGCAGCTTAGGCGTCTACCGGGCCTACGAGCAGTACTTC | CASSLGVYRAYEQYF
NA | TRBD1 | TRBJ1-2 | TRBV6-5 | TGTGCCAGCAGTCCGACAGGGGAACCCTATGGCTACACCTTC | CASSPTGEPYGYTF
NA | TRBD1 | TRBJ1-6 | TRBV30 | TGTGCCTGGAGCTGGAGGACAGGGGTTGGAAATTCACCCCTCCACTTT | CAWSWRTGVGNSPLHF
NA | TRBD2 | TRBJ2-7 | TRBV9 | TGTGCCAGCAGCCCACAAGCGGGGGGTGCCTACGAGCAGTACTTC | CASSPQAGGAYEQYF
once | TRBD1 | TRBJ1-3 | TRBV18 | TGTGCCAGCTCACCGGTGGGACAGGGGGTCGGAAACACCATATATTTT | CASSPVGQGVGNTIYF
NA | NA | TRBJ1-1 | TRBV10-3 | TGTGCCATCAGCCCGGACACGAACACTGAAGCTTTCTTT | CAISPDTNTEAFF
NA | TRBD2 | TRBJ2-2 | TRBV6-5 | TGTGCCAGCAGTCTCCTAGCGGGGGAAACCGGGGAGCTGTTTTTT | CASSLLAGETGELFF
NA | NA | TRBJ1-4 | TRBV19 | TGTGCCAGTAGTCCAGGATTTGAAACTAATGAAAAACTGTTTTTT | CASSPGFETNEKLFF
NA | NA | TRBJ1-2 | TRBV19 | TGTGCCAGTAGTATAATCGTCCTCGGGGTCGCATATTGCTATGGCTACACCTTC | CASSIIVLGVAYCYGYTF
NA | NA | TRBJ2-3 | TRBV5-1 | TGCGCCAGCAGCTTGGCAGAGCTAGCGCCCACTAGCACAGATACGCAGTATTTT | CASSLAELAPTSTDTQYF
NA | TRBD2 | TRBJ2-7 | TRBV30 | TGTGCCTCCAGCGGGGAGGCCTACGAGCAGTACTTC | CASSGEAYEQYF
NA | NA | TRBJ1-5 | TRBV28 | TGTGCCAGCAGTTGGGGAGATAGCAATCAGCCCCAGCATTTT | CASSWGDSNQPQHF
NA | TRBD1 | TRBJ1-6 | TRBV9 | TGTGCCAGCAGCGTGGGACAGGCAAATTCACCCCTCCACTTT | CASSVGQANSPLHF
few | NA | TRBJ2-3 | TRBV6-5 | TGTGCCAGCAGACGCGTAGATACGCAGTATTTT | CASRRVDTQYF
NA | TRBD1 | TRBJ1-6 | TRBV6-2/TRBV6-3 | TGTGCCAGCAGTTTGGGACAGGGAAATTCACCCCTCCACTTT | CASSLGQGNSPLHF
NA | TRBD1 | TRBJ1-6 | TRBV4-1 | TGCGCCAGCAGCCAAGAGGGGACAGGGGATTCACCCCTCCACTTT | CASSQEGTGDSPLHF
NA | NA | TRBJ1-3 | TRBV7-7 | TGTGCCAGCAGCTTAGGGGCATGGGGCCGCTCTGGAAACACCATATATTTT | CASSLGAWGRSGNTIYF
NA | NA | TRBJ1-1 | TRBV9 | TGTGCCAGCAGCGTAGATAGTATGAACACTGAAGCTTTCTTT | CASSVDSMNTEAFF
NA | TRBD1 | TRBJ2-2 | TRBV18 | TGTGCCAGCTCATTGGACAGGGAATATCCCGGGGAGCTGTTTTTT | CASSLDREYPGELFF
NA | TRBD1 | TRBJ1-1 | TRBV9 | TGTGCCAGCAGCGTTCGGACAGGGGAAATGAACACTGAAGCTTTCTTT | CASSVRTGEMNTEAFF